One and the same sample provided the 7 T cell receptor beta chains below, sequenced in a study of cytomegalovirus exposure and HLA in healthy donors (dated by TCRdb to between 2016 and 2019). Library preparation used the immunoSEQ multiplex PCR assay. For the multiplex PCR, a mixture combining 60 forward primers for TCR Vbeta segments and 13 reverse primers for TCR Jbeta segments was used. In its TCRdb copy, this immuneACCESS table keeps in-frame sequences only and misses some clones. Where compared with another copy, unresolved V genes explain less than half of these, and the others have no known cause. The sample has about 140,000 clones on record, 80% of them singletons. Together, the top ten hold around 2.5% of the sample. Sequencing input: PBMCs. These receptors were collected from a man between 50 and 59 years old in good health and CMV-seronegative.

The chain has TRBV2 and TRBJ2-7; 11 bases line up with TRBD1. V shed 6 bases, J shed 2 bases, and the junction held 6 bases outside the gene matches. The CDR3 runs 15 residues. The germline V gene has CDR1 SNHLY and CDR2 FYNNEI. DNA of the CDR3: TGTGCCAGCAGAACGGGGACAGGGGGGCCCTACGAGCAGTACTTC. It encodes CASRTGTGGPYEQYF.

The table lists this clone with a count of one. The rearrangement joins TRBV6-6 to TRBJ1-1; D unclear. Trimming pared 4 bases from V and 1 base from J, leaving 10 bases between. Germline V gene lookup returns CDR1 MNHNY and CDR2 SVGAGI (reference sequence). This CDR3 comprises 14 residues. The CDR3 coding sequence is TGTGCCAGCAGTTCCGCGAGCCCGAACACTGAAGCTTTCTTT. It codes for CASSSASPNTEAFF.

The sample holds one count of this clone. This sequence joins TRBV5-1 and TRBJ2-3; TRBD2 matches at 9 bases. V trimming: 0 bases; J trimming: 7 bases; junction bases outside the gene matches: 9. Germline V gene data show CDR1 as SGHRS and CDR2 as YFSETQ. This CDR3 is built from 16 residues. CDR3 in DNA: TGCGCCAGCAGCTTGGCCCGGCTAGCGGGAAGAAATACGCAGTATTTT. This codes for CASSLARLAGRNTQYF.

This chain uses TRBV4-1 with TRBJ2-5; the D gene is possibly TRBD2 (5 bases). Trimming left V 0 bases short and J 5 bases short, with 7 bases between. Germline-derived CDR1 and CDR2 are MGHRA and YSYEKL. The CDR3 sequence is 13 residues long. In DNA form, the CDR3 reads TGCGCCAGCAGCCAAGATGCGGGTGAGACCCAGTACTTC. Translation gives CASSQDAGETQYF.

The chain combines TRBV5-1 with TRBJ1-1; 8 nucleotides match TRBD1. There are 17 residues in the CDR3. The germline V gene has CDR1 SGHRS and CDR2 YFSETQ. After removal of 3 bases from V and 1 base from J, the junction contained 11 bases not matched to a gene. This CDR3 is CASSSGQVERRNTEAFF. The DNA for the CDR3 is TGCGCCAGCAGCTCGGGACAGGTAGAGCGAAGGAACACTGAAGCTTTCTTT. Variable domain in full (rest from reference TRBV5-1 and TRBJ1-1): KAGVTQTPRYLIKTRGQQVTLSCSPISGHRSVSWYQQTPGQGLQFLFEYFSETQRNKGNFPGRFSGRQFSNSRSEMNVSTLELGDSALYLCASSSGQVERRNTEAFFGQGTRLTVV.

This rearrangement joins TRBV2 to TRBJ1-2; 10 nucleotides match TRBD1. The germline gives CDR1 SNHLY, CDR2 FYNNEI. V gave up 6 bases and J gave up 1 base; unmatched junction bases: 5. This CDR3 is built from 15 residues. CDR3 coding DNA: TGTGCCAGCAGAACCGGGACAGGGGTTAACTATGGCTACACCTTC. Its protein is CASRTGTGVNYGYTF. Full variable domain (missing parts from reference TRBV2 and TRBJ1-2): EPEVTQTPSHQVTQMGQEVILRCVPISNHLYFYWYRQILGQKVEFLVSFYNNEISEKSEIFDDQFSVERPDGSNFTLKIRSTKLEDSAMYFCASRTGTGVNYGYTFGSGTRLTVV.

This chain links TRBV19 with TRBJ2-3; tentative D call: TRBD1 (6 bases). Per germline, CDR1 LNHDA and CDR2 SQIVND (reference sequence). CDR3 length: 14 residues. Trimming removed 4 bases at V and 6 bases at J, with 14 bases between. Here the CDR3 reads CASSRSQGLDTQYF. In DNA, the CDR3 is TGTGCCAGTAGTAGGTCGCAGGGGCTGGATACGCAGTATTTT.